The 20 T cell receptor beta chains below come from one sample, sequenced in a study of blood T cell repertoires in COVID-19. Profiled with immunoSEQ multiplex PCR; TCRdb holds only in-frame clones, not every one. The repertoire holds roughly 190,000 clones, with almost 85% as singletons. Sequenced: peripheral blood. Source of these receptors: a woman aged 70 to 79 with active or convalescent COVID-19.

This chain joins TRBV7-3 and TRBJ1-1; D remains ambiguous. CDR1 SGHTA and CDR2 FQGTGA come from the germline V gene. Trimming cost V 4 bases and J 0 bases, with 6 bases left between them. This CDR3 contains 13 residues. Here the CDR3 reads CASSYSMNTEAFF. The DNA for the CDR3 is TGTGCCAGCAGCTATAGTATGAACACTGAAGCTTTCTTT.

V and J are TRBV5-8 and TRBJ1-1; D remains unclear. Germline CDR1 reads SGHTS; CDR2 reads YDEGEE. The CDR3 runs 13 residues. Trimming took 7 bases from V and 6 from J, leaving 16 bases between them. CDR3 sequence: CASGFLRAAEAFF. Here the CDR3 DNA reads TGTGCCAGCGGGTTCCTGAGGGCGGCTGAAGCTTTCTTT.

The CDR3 nucleotides read TGTGCCTGGAGTGCGGCGACTGCGAATCAGCCCCAGCATTTT. It specifies CAWSAATANQPQHF. This chain joins TRBV30 and TRBJ1-5; D ambiguous. Germline values: CDR1 GTSNPN, CDR2 SVGIG (reference sequence). CDR3 length: 14 residues. V was pared by 1 base and J by 4 bases, with 11 bases between.

The chain has TRBV15 and TRBJ2-3, with D perhaps TRBD2 (7 bases). Germline values: CDR1 LNHNV, CDR2 YYDKDF (reference sequence). V dropped 3 bases and J dropped 5 bases, with 15 bases sitting between them. CDR3 length equals 15 residues. The CDR3 nucleotides read TGTGCCACCAGCAGGGGGGGGCAGGGTCAAGATACGCAGTATTTT. Amino acids: CATSRGGQGQDTQYF. Complete variable domain (other parts from reference TRBV15 and TRBJ2-3): DAMVIQNPRYQVTQFGKPVTLSCSQTLNHNVMYWYQQKSSQAPKLLFHYYDKDFNNEADTPDNFQSRRPNTSFCFLDIRSPGLGDTAMYLCATSRGGQGQDTQYFGPGTRLTVL.

This clone appeared once. V and J are TRBV19 and TRBJ2-7; 8 nucleotides line up with TRBD1. V gave up 3 bases and J gave up 4 bases; unmatched junction bases: 8. The length of the CDR3 is 15 residues. Germline V gives CDR1 LNHDA, CDR2 SQIVND (reference sequence). The CDR3 nucleotides read TGTGCCAGTAGTATGTCCCGGACAGGGCCGTACGAGCAGTACTTC. This translates into CASSMSRTGPYEQYF.

Points on this clone: Different DNA sequences within this sample yield the same CDR3. The rearrangement joins TRBV12-3 or TRBV12-4 to TRBJ2-2; 7 bases are a match to TRBD1. CDR3 length: 13 residues. Losses at the gene ends were 4 bases for V and 5 bases for J; bases not matched to a gene: 1. The CDR3 reads CASSSRGTGELFF. The DNA for the CDR3 is TGTGCCAGCAGTTCCAGGGGGACCGGGGAGCTGTTTTTT.

This chain links TRBV30 with TRBJ2-3; 8 bases are shared with TRBD2. The CDR3 contains 14 residues. CDR1 and CDR2 from the germline V gene are GTSNPN and SVGIG (reference sequence). J was trimmed by 2 bases and V by 3 bases; bases with no gene match: 4. As DNA, the CDR3 is TGTGCCTGGAGGGTAGCGGGAAACACAGATACGCAGTATTTT. The encoded protein is CAWRVAGNTDTQYF.

This rearrangement joins TRBV12-3 or TRBV12-4 to TRBJ2-7; no clear D. The V and J ends lost 2 bases and 4 bases respectively, with 6 bases between them. The CDR3 contains 12 residues. The CDR3 DNA reads as TGTGCCAGCAGTTTACACAGATACGAGCAGTACTTC. Amino acids: CASSLHRYEQYF.

CDR3 DNA sequence: TGTGCCAGCAGTTTAGGGATTCAACGACAGGGCGGCTACACCTTC. This gives the protein CASSLGIQRQGGYTF. The rearrangement links TRBV28 to TRBJ1-2; 7 nucleotides agree with TRBD1. With 2 bases clipped from V and 8 bases from J, the junction kept 11 bases outside the gene matches. The V gene's germline CDR1 is MDHEN and CDR2 SYDVKM. The CDR3 contains 15 residues.

The gene calls are TRBV4-2 and TRBJ2-5; weak D call: TRBD2 (6 bases). Trimming removed 6 bases from V and 0 bases from J, with 14 bases in between. The CDR3 spans 15 residues. Germline V CDR1 and CDR2: LGHNA, YNFKEQ. The DNA of the CDR3 is TGTGCCAGCAGTCCCCAGAGCGGGTACCAAGAGACCCAGTACTTC. It translates to CASSPQSGYQETQYF.

The rearrangement links TRBV5-1 to TRBJ2-2; 7 positions match TRBD1. The ends lost 4 bases at V and 5 bases at J; junction bases unmatched: 8. CDR3 size: 15 residues. Germline V gene data show CDR1 as SGHRS and CDR2 as YFSETQ. CDR3 loop: CASSQQGKGTGELFF. For the CDR3, the DNA is TGCGCCAGCAGCCAACAGGGGAAGGGGACCGGGGAGCTGTTTTTT.

Concerning this clone itself: Distinct nucleotide sequences in the sample also encode this CDR3. J is TRBJ2-7 and V is TRBV4-1, with 10 bases identical to TRBD1. The CDR3 length is 14 residues. After removal of 3 bases from V and 2 bases from J, the junction contained 1 base not matched to a gene. From germline, CDR1 is MGHRA and CDR2 YSYEKL. CDR3 bases: TGCGCCAGCAGCCAGGGACAGGGGACCTACGAGCAGTACTTC. This sequence encodes CASSQGQGTYEQYF.

The gene calls are TRBV4-1 and TRBJ1-2, with 7 bases fitting TRBD1. V was pared by 8 bases and J by 2 bases, with 8 bases of the junction left unmatched. The germline V gene has CDR1 MGHRA and CDR2 YSYEKL. CDR3 length equals 14 residues. CDR3 sequence reads: CASAPRTGNYGYTF. The DNA of the CDR3 is TGCGCCAGCGCACCAAGGACAGGCAACTATGGCTACACCTTC.

The CDR3 spells CAISEGGMVYNEQFF. CDR3 nucleotide sequence: TGTGCCATCAGTGAGGGGGGGATGGTCTACAATGAGCAGTTCTTC. J is TRBJ2-1 and V is TRBV10-3; a possible D gene is TRBD2 (6 bases). The germline V gene has CDR1 ENHRY and CDR2 SYGVKD. Trimming removed 2 bases from V and 3 bases from J, with 11 bases in between. This CDR3 spans 15 amino acids.

The chain has TRBV6-5 and TRBJ2-7; 10 bases map to TRBD2. The CDR3 covers 14 residues. In germline, CDR1 is MNHEY, CDR2 SVGAGI. With 7 bases clipped from V and 0 bases from J, the junction kept 3 bases outside the gene matches. The CDR3 sequence is CASKLAGNSYEQYF. The CDR3, as DNA: TGTGCCAGCAAACTAGCGGGGAACTCCTACGAGCAGTACTTC.

V gene TRBV15 combines with J gene TRBJ2-1, with 11 bases matching TRBD2. With V trimmed by 1 base and J by 3 bases, 5 bases remained unmatched. The V gene's germline CDR1 is LNHNV and CDR2 YYDKDF (reference sequence). The CDR3 consists of 17 residues. This chain's CDR3 is CATSRAPGTSGYNEQFF. The CDR3, as DNA: TGTGCCACCAGCAGAGCCCCCGGGACTAGCGGCTACAATGAGCAGTTCTTC.

The CDR3 DNA reads as TGCGCCAGCAGCCAAGTTCCCCAGGGAACCACTGAAGCTTTCTTT. It yields the protein CASSQVPQGTTEAFF. V is TRBV4-1 and J is TRBJ1-1; D is possibly TRBD1 (5 bases). Trimming shortened V by 1 base and J by 4 bases, and 13 bases separated the two germline ends. CDR1 is MGHRA and CDR2 is YSYEKL in the germline V gene. The CDR3 sequence is 15 residues long.

The CDR3 here is CASSLHGQGLEAFF. For the CDR3, the DNA is TGCGCCAGCAGCCTACACGGGCAGGGTCTTGAAGCTTTCTTT. The chain uses TRBV4-1 and TRBJ1-1; the D gene is possibly TRBD1 (5 bases). CDR1 and CDR2 from the germline V gene are MGHRA and YSYEKL. The CDR3 contains 14 residues. V lost 4 bases and J 7 bases, leaving 16 bases between the germline ends.

This clone has just a few counts. The chain has TRBV5-6 and TRBJ2-7, with TRBD2 matching 11 bases. This CDR3 region has 17 residues. The J segment lost 3 bases and the V segment lost 4 bases, leaving 12 bases of the junction unmatched. The germline gives CDR1 SGHDT, CDR2 YYEEEE. The DNA of the CDR3 is TGTGCCAGCAGCCCAGCACCGGGGACTAGCGGATACTACGAGCAGTACTTC. As protein: CASSPAPGTSGYYEQYF.

V gene TRBV30 combines with J gene TRBJ1-1; D gene ambiguous. Germline values: CDR1 GTSNPN, CDR2 SVGIG (reference sequence). Trimming cost V 0 bases and J 0 bases, with 11 bases left between them. CDR3 size: 15 residues. CDR3 sequence: CAWSVPGRMNTEAFF. The CDR3 region has the DNA TGTGCCTGGAGTGTACCGGGGAGGATGAACACTGAAGCTTTCTTT.